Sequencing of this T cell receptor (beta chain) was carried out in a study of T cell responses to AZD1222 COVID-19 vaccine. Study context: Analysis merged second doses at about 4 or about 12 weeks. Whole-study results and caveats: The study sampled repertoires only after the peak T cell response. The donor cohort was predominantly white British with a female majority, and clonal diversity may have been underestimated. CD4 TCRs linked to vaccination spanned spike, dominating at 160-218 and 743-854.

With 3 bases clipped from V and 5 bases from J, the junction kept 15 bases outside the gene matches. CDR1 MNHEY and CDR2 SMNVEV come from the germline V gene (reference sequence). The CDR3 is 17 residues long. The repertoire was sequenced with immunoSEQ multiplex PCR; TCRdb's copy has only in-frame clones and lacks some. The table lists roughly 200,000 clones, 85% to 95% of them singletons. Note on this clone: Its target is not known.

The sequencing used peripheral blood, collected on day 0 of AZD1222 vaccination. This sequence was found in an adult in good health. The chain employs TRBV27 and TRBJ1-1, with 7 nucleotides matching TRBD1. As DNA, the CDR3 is TGTGCCAGCAGTTTTCGACAGGGAGGCGGACGCGGGACTGAAGCTTTCTTT. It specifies CASSFRQGGGRGTEAFF.